This T cell receptor beta chain originates from a study of early T cells in non-severe SARS-CoV-2 infection. About the study: Whole-blood bulk RNA, unsorted, was sequenced, and chains were unpaired.

Individual cDNA molecules each received unique molecular identifiers attached to them. TCRdb redid the calling of the 5' RACE reads with MiXCR, one entry per CDR3 protein. Of some 60,000 distinct CDR3 sequences listed, over 9.5% are singletons. Study results and caveats: The VDJdb matching leaned toward anti-spike CD8 responses and overlooked private and CD4 specificities.

This clonotype came up a few times. Its antigen is unidentified. The CDR3 contains 12 residues. From germline, CDR1 is MDHEN and CDR2 SYDVKM. The V end lost 6 bases, the J end lost 6 bases, and 11 bases lay between the germline ends. The sequencing used whole blood, collected at baseline. The J gene is TRBJ1-2, the V gene TRBV28; no clear D gene. The sequence derives from an adult who was a healthcare worker with PCR-confirmed SARS-CoV-2 infection or an uninfected control (not recorded which). CDR3 coding DNA: TGTGCCAGCAGAAGTGCCGCAGATGGCTACACCTTC. It encodes CASRSAADGYTF.